This T cell receptor (beta chain) was captured by sequencing in a study of shared T cell receptors in the human thymus. Method: immunoSEQ multiplex PCR; TCRdb's copy keeps in-frame clones and lacks some. Of hundreds of thousands of clones in the sample, approximately 87% are singletons; the top ten hold around 0.01%. Germline V gene sequence: CDR1 ENHRY, CDR2 SYGVKD. The CDR3 totals 16 residues. V lost 2 bases, J lost 1 base, and 14 bases lay in between. This same sample was also taken into another study, of human thymus T cells. From that paper: Those donating were healthy Finnish infants in corrective surgery for congenital heart defects. During corrective heart surgery, resections were taken, and the thymus tissue came from them. Overlap was high between thymic repertoires from unrelated individuals, as reported in related research.

The gene calls are TRBV10-3 and TRBJ2-5; D is perhaps TRBD2 (6 bases). The receptor was isolated from a boy under two years old with a congenital heart defect. The sample comprised thymocytes. The CDR3, as DNA: TGTGCCATCAGTGAGCCCCGGTGGAGGGTCCAAGAGACCCAGTACTTC. It codes for CAISEPRWRVQETQYF.